A selection of T cell receptor beta chains follows, all from one sample in a study of T cell responses to AZD1222 COVID-19 vaccine. The repertoire was sequenced with immunoSEQ multiplex PCR; TCRdb's copy has only in-frame clones and lacks some. Of more than 95,000 clones in the sample, over 75% were seen once. Sequenced here: peripheral blood, sampled on day 0 of AZD1222 vaccination. The receptor set was obtained from an adult in good health. Each CDR3 is given with its conserved first and last residue. Each record gives: D gene, J gene, clone size, V gene, CDR3 DNA, CDR3 protein. D genes are given only for firm matches. Clone size, where shown, is once, few, many, or a class for clones that have expanded.

>NA|TRBJ1-5|NA|TRBV18
TGTGCCAGCTCACCCACGTACCCCCCCAATCAGCCCCAGCATTTT
CASSPTYPPNQPQHF
>NA|TRBJ1-6|NA|TRBV28
TGTGCCAGCAGTTTCGCCGGGAGGAGCTCCTATAATTCACCCCTCCACTTT
CASSFAGRSSYNSPLHF
>NA|TRBJ2-1|NA|TRBV5-1
TGCGCCAGCAGGCGGGAACCCTCCTACAATGAGCAGTTCTTC
CASRREPSYNEQFF
>TRBD1|TRBJ2-7|NA|TRBV6-5
TGTGCCAGCAGGGACAGGGTGGACGAGCAGTACTTC
CASRDRVDEQYF
>NA|TRBJ1-1|NA|TRBV10-3
TGTGCCATCAGTGAGACAGCGACCAACACTGAAGCTTTCTTT
CAISETATNTEAFF
>TRBD2|TRBJ2-3|NA|TRBV29-1
TGCAGCGTTTTTAGCGGGAGTCAAGGTACGCAGTATTTT
CSVFSGSQGTQYF
>NA|TRBJ2-5|NA|TRBV5-1
TGCGCCAGCAGCCCCCCAGAGGGGGGATTCGAGACCCAGTACTTC
CASSPPEGGFETQYF
>NA|TRBJ2-2|NA|TRBV28
TGTGCCAGCAGTTTAACGGCAGGGGTCCCCGGGGAGCTGTTTTTT
CASSLTAGVPGELFF
>NA|TRBJ2-7|once|TRBV5-1
TGCGCCAGCAGCCCGGGATTTGGTGACGAGCAGTACTTC
CASSPGFGDEQYF
>TRBD2|TRBJ2-1|NA|TRBV19
TGTGCCAGTGCGGGACTAGCGGGATATGAGCAGTTCTTC
CASAGLAGYEQFF
>NA|TRBJ2-7|NA|TRBV7-9
TGTGCCAGCAGCTTATGGGCAGGGGGGTCCTACGAGCAGTACTTC
CASSLWAGGSYEQYF
>NA|TRBJ1-5|NA|TRBV28
TGTGCCAGCAGGGGACAAGTGCATGGTTCCAATCAGCCCCAGCATTTT
CASRGQVHGSNQPQHF
>NA|TRBJ1-6|NA|TRBV5-4
TGTGCCAGCAGCCTGGGATCGAGCAGGGCTAATTCACCCCTCCACTTT
CASSLGSSRANSPLHF
>NA|TRBJ2-1|NA|TRBV5-6
TGTGCCAGCAGCTTCCGGGGCCACTACAATGAGCAGTTCTTC
CASSFRGHYNEQFF
>NA|TRBJ1-5|NA|TRBV28
TGTGCCAGCAGTTTAGGGGGACTTAGATGGCCCCAGCATTTT
CASSLGGLRWPQHF